This T cell receptor beta chain was sequenced in a study of cytomegalovirus exposure and HLA in healthy donors. Findings of the study overall: Researchers reportedly found TCR beta sequences accurately predicted most subjects' HLA-A and HLA-B alleles.

Primers included in the PCR were 60 Vbeta and 13 Jbeta primers. Original data processing: Later, an analysis found 65 million to 85 million unique TCR beta chains, and 10 million to 11 million of these were shared. TCRdb keeps only in-frame clones here, not all; method: immunoSEQ multiplex PCR. That table is the source of V, J and clone size, and D and trimming were worked out from the DNA. The sample shows about 120,000 clones, approximately 80% of them seen only once. This clone was picked up one time. The antigen remains unidentified. Trimming took 0 bases from V and 4 from J; bases not matched to a gene: 11. The CDR3 contains 18 residues. Germline V gene sequence: CDR1 SGHTA, CDR2 FQGTGA.

The V call is TRBV7-3, the J call TRBJ2-1, with 8 bases lining up with TRBD2. Sequencing used PBMCs. The source is a middle-aged man in good health and CMV-seronegative. CDR3 coding DNA: TGTGCCAGCAGCTTAACTCGATCTGTAGCGGGATCATACAATGAGCAGTTCTTC. Encoded protein: CASSLTRSVAGSYNEQFF.